The rows below give T cell receptor beta chains drawn from one sample of a study of vaccination and CD4 T cells after COVID-19. No antigens are known for them. TCRdb independently ran MiXCR on the PCR reads; one entry per CDR3 protein. The top ten clones hold 9.5% to 15% of a sample with 8,500 to 10,000 distinct CDR3 sequences, about 36% of them seen once. Material for sequencing was CD4+ T cells from blood, cultured in vitro. Receptors originate from a human donor in good health. The CDR3 runs from the conserved cysteine through the conserved F or W. The order of the fields is clone size, V gene, J gene, D gene, CDR3 protein, CDR3 DNA. The D gene is left open where the match is weak. Where a row states a size, it is once, few, many or the class of an expanded clone; other rows omit it.

size: once; V: TRBV20-1; J: TRBJ2-7; D: NA; CDR3: CSARDPMGLTSYEQYF; DNA: TGCAGTGCTAGAGATCCCATGGGACTCACATCCTACGAGCAGTACTTC
size: NA; V: TRBV19; J: TRBJ1-1; D: TRBD1; CDR3: CASSDRGGGAEAFF; DNA: TGTGCCAGTAGCGACAGGGGAGGAGGGGCTGAAGCTTTCTTT
size: few; V: TRBV4-1; J: TRBJ2-6; D: NA; CDR3: CASSQDRGLGISVANVLTF; DNA: TGCGCCAGCAGCCAAGATCGGGGTCTTGGAATCTCTGTGGCCAACGTCCTGACTTTC
size: once; V: TRBV2; J: TRBJ1-2; D: TRBD1; CDR3: CASIGGGNYGYTF; DNA: TGTGCCAGCATTGGAGGGGGCAACTATGGCTACACCTTC
size: NA; V: TRBV7-8; J: TRBJ1-1; D: NA; CDR3: CASSFFRRRGTEAFF; DNA: TGTGCCAGCAGCTTTTTCCGGAGGCGAGGCACTGAAGCTTTCTTT
size: NA; V: TRBV6-1; J: TRBJ2-2; D: TRBD1; CDR3: CASRFRTGGTGELFF; DNA: TGTGCCAGCAGATTCAGGACAGGGGGGACCGGGGAGCTGTTTTTT
size: NA; V: TRBV6-4; J: TRBJ1-2; D: NA; CDR3: CASSDPQSTGTTTYGYTF; DNA: TGTGCCAGCAGTGACCCCCAATCGACCGGGACTACCACGTATGGCTACACCTTC
size: few; V: TRBV20-1; J: TRBJ2-1; D: TRBD2; CDR3: CSARSTLAGSYNEQFF; DNA: TGCAGTGCCCGGAGTACACTAGCGGGGAGTTACAATGAGCAGTTCTTC
size: NA; V: TRBV5-1; J: TRBJ2-1; D: NA; CDR3: CASSNVINNEQFF; DNA: TGCGCCAGCAGCAACGTCATCAACAATGAGCAGTTCTTC
size: NA; V: TRBV10-1; J: TRBJ2-5; D: NA; CDR3: CASSEEGQPSAQYF; DNA: TGCGCCAGCAGTGAAGAAGGACAGCCCTCGGCCCAGTACTTC